This T cell receptor (beta chain) was observed in a study of cytotoxic CD8 clonotypes in ibrutinib-treated CLL. Study-level background: Partial response occurred in around 24 patients and complete response in 2; at median about 70 months, about 14 remained remitted and approximately twelve progressed. Patients gave response samples after a median approximately eleven months of treatment, range 6 to 36. Overall study results and limits: T-cell clonality at baseline went above that of age-matched healthy donors and rose and fell with circulating CD8+ T-cell counts. Whereas clonality rose at ibrutinib response, it declined toward baseline at progression.

V lost 0 bases and J 6 bases, leaving 19 bases between the germline ends. The CDR3 runs 17 residues. From germline, CDR1 is SGHTA and CDR2 FQGTGA. Profiled with immunoSEQ multiplex PCR; TCRdb holds only in-frame clones, not every one. Of under 200,000 clones detected, roughly four fifths appear once; the ten largest clones hold about 4.6%. A note on this clone: What it binds is unknown.

The chain uses TRBV7-3 and TRBJ2-3; D call uncertain. The sequence was collected from a human donor with chronic lymphocytic leukemia. The source material was PBMCs, sampled after 24 months of ibrutinib treatment. CDR3 DNA sequence: TGTGCCAGCAGCTTAACGCCTCCGGGCCGTAACTCGGATACGCAGTATTTT. Protein: CASSLTPPGRNSDTQYF.